A single T cell receptor beta chain is shown here with its context. Antigen: not known. This entry belongs to a study of T cells in Graves' hyperthyroidism and ophthalmopathy. Study information: Peripheral blood specimens were obtained at initial diagnosis, prior to any treatment. Findings and limits, study-wide: Ophthalmopathy was told apart from stable hyperthyroidism by a 13 V-J model.

Trimming shortened V by 1 base and J by 14 bases, and 18 bases separated the two germline ends. Germline CDR1 reads SNHLY; CDR2 reads FYNNEI. The CDR3 covers 15 residues. In making diagnoses, clinical symptoms, serum thyroxine and TRAb, thyroid ultrasound and orbital computed tomography were all used. Fresh peripheral blood, approximately 9.7 ml, was the source of the PBMCs. Amplification yielded TCR beta CDR3 regions, with RNA transcripts as the source. HTBI primers were used for first-round RT-PCR of the TCR CDR3. TCRdb used MiXCR to reprocess the multiplex PCR reads, holding one entry per CDR3 protein. The repertoire holds some 320,000 distinct CDR3 sequences, with roughly an eighth as singletons.

V gene TRBV2 combines with J gene TRBJ1-6; D is unresolved. The clonotype was recovered from a woman aged 40 to 50 with Graves' ophthalmopathy. Sequencing was carried out using blood. CDR3 protein: CASSEGALAAAALHF. The CDR3 DNA reads TGTGCCAGCAGTGAAGGGGCTCTAGCGGCGGCCGCCCTCCACTTT.